This passage covers 10 T cell receptor beta chains from one sample sequenced in a study of T cell repertoires in cytomegalovirus infection. TCRdb itself ran the reads through MiXCR, one entry per CDR3 protein. The sample lists approximately 400,000 distinct CDR3 sequences, approximately 30% occurring once. Material for sequencing was PBMCs. The receptors were sampled from a human donor in good health (CMV status not recorded). Some clones in this sample may be carry-over from other donors' samples.

Ten or more counts support this clonotype. The chain links TRBV7-2 to TRBJ2-5; 7 positions match TRBD1. V gave up 7 bases and J gave up 1 base; unmatched junction bases: 6. The germline CDR1 and CDR2 sequences are SGHTA and FQGNSA. This CDR3 spans 14 amino acids. DNA for the CDR3: TGTGCCAGCAAACTACGGGACAGCCAAGAGACCCAGTACTTC. Its translation is CASKLRDSQETQYF.

This chain connects TRBV28 to TRBJ2-2; 7 bases are a match to TRBD2. The CDR3 is 15 residues long. The germline V gene has CDR1 MDHEN and CDR2 SYDVKM. The trim removed 8 bases at V and 0 bases at J, leaving 6 bases unmatched. The DNA of the CDR3 is TGTGCCAGCCAGGGAGGGCATACGAACACCGGGGAGCTGTTTTTT. This encodes CASQGGHTNTGELFF.

This clonotype has just a few counts. The V and J genes are TRBV7-9 and TRBJ2-7, with D perhaps matching TRBD1 (5 bases). The CDR3 consists of 15 residues. With 1 base removed from V and 3 bases from J, the gap between germline ends came to 13 bases. In germline, CDR1 is SEHNR, CDR2 FQNEAQ (reference sequence). CDR3 amino acids: CASSLGIWGNYEQYF. The DNA for the CDR3 is TGTGCCAGCAGCTTAGGAATCTGGGGCAACTACGAGCAGTACTTC.

About this clonotype: With a much larger clone just one base away, this may be a read error. The chain has TRBV7-2 and TRBJ1-6, with D perhaps matching TRBD1 (6 bases). Germline V gene data show CDR1 as SGHTA and CDR2 as FQGNSA. CDR3 length: 15 residues. With 7 bases removed from V and 4 bases from J, the gap between germline ends came to 14 bases. The CDR3 DNA is TGTGCCAGCACCTTGCCGACAGGTTATAATTCACCCCTCCACTTT. It yields the protein CASTLPTGYNSPLHF. The variable domain in full, with the rest retrieved from reference TRBV7-2 and TRBJ1-6, is GAGVSQSPSNKVTEKGKDVELRCDPISGHTALYWYRQSLGQGLEFLIYFQGNSAPDKSGLPSDRFSAERTGGSVSTLTIQRTQQEDSAVYLCASTLPTGYNSPLHFGNGTRLTVT.

This clonotype occurred a few times. The chain links TRBV10-3 to TRBJ1-2; the D is unclear. CDR3 size: 15 residues. V lost 5 bases and J 0 bases, leaving 13 bases between the germline ends. The germline V gene has CDR1 ENHRY and CDR2 SYGVKD. This CDR3 reads CAISLDKRANYGYTF. DNA for the CDR3: TGTGCCATCAGTCTAGACAAAAGAGCTAACTATGGCTACACCTTC.

The rearrangement uses TRBV4-1 and TRBJ2-7; 8 nucleotides line up with TRBD1. Germline V gene lookup returns CDR1 MGHRA and CDR2 YSYEKL. CDR3 length: 16 residues. The trim removed 0 bases at V and 3 bases at J, leaving 7 bases unmatched. The CDR3 spells CASSQDGQGEGYEQYF. CDR3 coding DNA: TGCGCCAGCAGCCAAGATGGACAGGGCGAGGGCTACGAGCAGTACTTC.

A few counts support this clonotype. The genes are TRBV14 and TRBJ1-5; D is unresolved. CDR3 length: 14 residues. Germline lookup yields CDR1 SGHDN and CDR2 FVKESK. The V end was cut by 3 bases, the J end by 4 bases, with 10 bases between. CDR3 sequence (DNA): TGTGCCAGCAGCCACCGGGGTTTAAATCAGCCCCAGCATTTT. Translated, it gives CASSHRGLNQPQHF. The full variable domain, in which reference TRBV14 and TRBJ1-5 provide the parts outside the CDR3, is EAGVTQFPSHSVIEKGQTVTLRCDPISGHDNLYWYRRVMGKEIKFLLHFVKESKQDESGMPNNRFLAERTGGTYSTLKVQPAELEDSGVYFCASSHRGLNQPQHFGDGTRLSIL.

As regards this clonotype: The junction departs from germline at one end; a sequencing error may be responsible. The chain carries TRBV28 and TRBJ1-1; no clear D gene. This CDR3 contains 16 residues. Germline V gene sequence: CDR1 MDHEN, CDR2 SYDVKM. The CDR3 DNA reads as TGTGCCATCAGTACTCCTTCGGCAGGTCGGAACACTGAAGCTTTCTTT. It is translated as CAISTPSAGRNTEAFF. Full variable domain (rest looked up from reference TRBV28 and TRBJ1-1): DVKVTQSSRYLVKRTGEKVFLECVQDMDHENMFWYRQDPGLGLRLIYFSYDVKMKEKGDIPEGYSVSREKKERFSLILESASTNQTSMYLCAISTPSAGRNTEAFFGQGTRLTVV.

This clonotype was recorded many times. The gene calls are TRBV12-3 or TRBV12-4 and TRBJ2-7, with D perhaps matching TRBD2 (6 bases). V gave up 3 bases and J gave up 3 bases, with 12 bases separating them. This CDR3 region has 14 residues. In DNA form, the CDR3 reads TGTGCCAGCAGTTTCCGGGGGTCGGACTACGAGCAGTACTTC. Its protein product is CASSFRGSDYEQYF.

This chain uses TRBV14 with TRBJ1-4; D not certain. The CDR3 has 12 residues. V gave up 2 bases and J gave up 4 bases, with 2 bases separating them. CDR1 and CDR2 from the germline V gene are SGHDN and FVKESK. In nucleotides, the CDR3 is TGTGCCAGCAGCCAATATAATGAAAAACTGTTTTTT. Its translation is CASSQYNEKLFF.